The clone carrying this T cell receptor beta chain was seen only a few times. Since a much larger clone is just one base distant, this may be a read error. The record originates from a study of regulatory T cells in long-lasting Graves disease. iRepertoire HTBI primers and Arm-PCR of CDR3 regions built TCR beta libraries. TCRdb fed the multiplex PCR reads into MiXCR, producing one record per CDR3 protein. The data hold around 240,000 distinct CDR3 sequences, with approximately 20% observed a single time. The V end lost 3 bases, the J end lost 5 bases, and 11 bases lay between the germline ends. This CDR3 region has 13 residues. Noted time point: newly diagnosed GD, antithyroid drugs for less than 3 months. Extracted PBMC RNA gave rise to the TCR library. This same sample was also part of a study on T cells in Graves' hyperthyroidism and ophthalmopathy.

This chain uses TRBV12-3 or TRBV12-4 with TRBJ2-7; D possibly uses TRBD1 or TRBD2 (6 bases each). Here the sequenced sample was peripheral blood mononuclear cells (PBMCs), taken at new diagnosis, from a patient treated with antithyroid drugs. This receptor was obtained from a woman aged 25 to 39 with Graves disease. CDR3 region: CASSFEGGHEQYF. The CDR3 region has the DNA TGTGCCAGCAGTTTTGAGGGGGGACACGAGCAGTACTTC.